Detailed here is one T cell receptor beta chain. Its cognate antigen is unknown. Gene names denote mouse genes. Investigators isolated RNA and reverse transcribed it into cDNA to act as the sequencing template. Using immunoSEQ multiplex PCR, the repertoire was profiled, and TCRdb retains in-frame clones only, with some absent. The sample shows around 100,000 clones, none of them appearing just once. These data originate in a study of CD8+ T cells in alopecia areata. Study-wide results and limits: The study also sequences resident alphabeta T cells of normal skin in scalp samples. Normal scalp showed lower clonality than lesional scalp, especially alopecia totalis/universalis. TCR sharing was clearer in mice than between patients, perhaps partly owing to patient HLA diversity.

The source is a C3H/HeJ mouse with alopecia areata. MHC haplotype here: H2-k. Sequencing was done on a sample of lesional skin.

The CDR3 reads CTCSAGGGGLYAEQFF. The covered CDR3 bases are TGCACCTGCAGTGCAGGCGGGGGGGGTCTCTATGCT. The chain is built from TRBV1 and TRBJ2-1; 7 bases map to TRBD2. The read stops 4 residues short of the end of the CDR3; the missing end is completed from the germline J gene. CDR3 size: 16 residues. V lost 1 base and J lost 3; bases outside the gene matches: 6. The germline V gene has CDR1 NSQYPW and CDR2 LRSPGD (reference sequence). The full variable domain, in which reference TRBV1 and TRBJ2-1 provide the parts outside the CDR3, is VTLLEQNPRWRLVPRGQAVNLRCILKNSQYPWMSWYQQDLQKQLQWLFTLRSPGDKEVKSLPGADYLATRVTDTELRLQVANMSQGRTLYCTCSAGGGGLYAEQFFGPGTRLTVL.